Sequencing of this TCR beta chain was carried out in a study of T-cell memory formation after mild COVID-19. The CDR3 has 14 amino acids. Germline V gene lookup returns CDR1 SGHRS and CDR2 YFSETQ. Losses at the gene ends were 8 bases for V and 1 base for J; bases not matched to a gene: 9. This clonotype was found a few times. Its specificity is unknown. MiXCR, run by TCRdb on the 5' RACE reads, gives a single entry per CDR3 protein. The table shows around 510,000 distinct CDR3 sequences, with less than 25% occurring only once. The study, taken as a whole, reports: Contracting CD8+ clones were enriched in EMRA, CD4+ mainly in CM and EM. Some clones that responded turned up in pre-infection memory, which suggests that cross-reactive memory joined in.

The chain couples TRBV5-1 to TRBJ2-7, with 7 nucleotides matching TRBD1. The sequenced material came from PBMCs or a T cell subset sorted from them (not recorded which). This clonotype was obtained from an adult woman who had mild COVID-19 (a few samples of this study predate the infection). Cell type and time point are not known. The CDR3 protein is CASRDSYRSYEQYF. Here the CDR3 DNA reads TGCGCCAGTCGGGACAGTTATCGGTCCTACGAGCAGTACTTC. Full variable domain (outside the CDR3, taken from reference TRBV5-1 and TRBJ2-7): KAGVTQTPRYLIKTRGQQVTLSCSPISGHRSVSWYQQTPGQGLQFLFEYFSETQRNKGNFPGRFSGRQFSNSRSEMNVSTLELGDSALYLCASRDSYRSYEQYFGPGTRLTVT.